One and the same sample provided the 19 T cell receptor beta chains below, sequenced in a study of early T cells in non-severe SARS-CoV-2 infection. A single record per CDR3 protein comes from TCRdb applying MiXCR to the 5' RACE reads. The table shows 70,000 to 85,000 distinct CDR3 sequences, with 5% occurring only once. The sequenced sample was whole blood, obtained at baseline. The source is an adult who was a healthcare worker with PCR-confirmed SARS-CoV-2 infection or an uninfected control (not recorded which).

The rearrangement joins TRBV7-9 to TRBJ1-1, with unresolved D. Germline V gives CDR1 SEHNR, CDR2 FQNEAQ (reference sequence). This CDR3 region has 16 residues. V shed 5 bases and J shed 3 bases, with 19 bases lying between them. CDR3 protein: CASSPDRSPYDTEAFF. Written as DNA, the CDR3 is TGTGCCAGCAGCCCTGACCGCTCCCCTTACGACACTGAAGCTTTCTTT.

This clonotype was counted ten times or more. The genes are TRBV6-6 and TRBJ2-1; no clear D gene. The CDR3 consists of 11 residues. The germline gives CDR1 MNHNY, CDR2 SVGAGI (reference sequence). Trimming shortened V by 6 bases and J by 8 bases, and 8 bases separated the two germline ends. This chain's CDR3 is CASRTNDEQFF. CDR3 DNA sequence: TGTGCCAGCAGGACAAACGATGAGCAGTTCTTC.

The rearrangement links TRBV20-1 to TRBJ2-3; D is perhaps TRBD2 (5 bases). Germline V gene lookup returns CDR1 DFQATT and CDR2 SNEGSKA (reference sequence). CDR3 length equals 14 residues. V was cut by 0 bases and J by 12 bases, with 19 bases left in between. The chain's CDR3 is CSARDEGSRLGQYF. CDR3 bases: TGCAGTGCTAGAGATGAAGGGAGTCGCCTGGGTCAGTATTTT.

This clonotype was counted many times. The rearrangement joins TRBV20-1 to TRBJ1-2, with 8 positions matching TRBD1. Germline trimming cut 4 bases from V and 4 bases from J; bases unmatched to any gene: 5. Germline CDR1 and CDR2: DFQATT and SNEGSKA (reference sequence). The CDR3 covers 13 residues. This CDR3 is CSAIHGQGYGYTF. The CDR3 DNA reads TGCAGTGCTATCCACGGACAGGGCTATGGCTACACCTTC.

In its sample, this clonotype was seen a few times. This chain joins TRBV30 and TRBJ2-5, with a possible D match to TRBD2 (5 bases). V was trimmed by 0 bases and J by 5 bases, leaving 10 bases between them. The germline gives CDR1 GTSNPN, CDR2 SVGIG (reference sequence). The length of the CDR3 is 13 residues. The CDR3 sequence: CAWSVRGSETQYF. The CDR3 coding sequence is TGTGCCTGGAGTGTACGAGGGAGTGAGACCCAGTACTTC.

In this sample, this clonotype turned up many times. The V call is TRBV20-1, the J call TRBJ2-2; D is ambiguous. Germline V CDR1 and CDR2: DFQATT, SNEGSKA (reference sequence). Deletions cut 0 bases from V and 0 bases from J, with 11 bases between. The length of the CDR3 is 16 residues. The CDR3 bases are TGCAGTGCTAGAGATCCACTCCCCGCGAACACCGGGGAGCTGTTTTTT. Amino acids: CSARDPLPANTGELFF.

This clonotype has a handful of counts. V and J are TRBV3-1 and TRBJ2-1; D is unresolved. V was trimmed by 1 base and J by 6 bases, leaving 13 bases between them. The CDR3 has 15 residues. Germline V gene lookup returns CDR1 LGHDT and CDR2 YNNKEL (reference sequence). This CDR3 is CASSQGRVSFNEQFF. In DNA form, the CDR3 reads TGTGCCAGCAGCCAAGGACGGGTGTCTTTCAATGAGCAGTTCTTC.

Many counts were recorded for this clonotype. This chain uses TRBV27 with TRBJ2-1; 13 bases align to TRBD2. Germline assignment: CDR1 MNHEY and CDR2 SMNVEV (reference sequence). CDR3 length: 16 amino acids. The junction had 8 bases not matched to a gene; V was cut back by 5 bases and J by 7 bases. This chain's CDR3 is CASSPWTSGSWNEQFF. CDR3 nucleotide sequence: TGTGCCAGCAGTCCGTGGACTAGCGGGAGTTGGAATGAGCAGTTCTTC.

At least ten counts were recorded for this clonotype. This chain uses TRBV12-3 or TRBV12-4 with TRBJ2-7; tentatively, D is TRBD2 (6 bases). The CDR3 is 14 residues long. Trimming shortened V by 3 bases and J by 3 bases, and 12 bases separated the two germline ends. The CDR3 loop reads CASSFGGPYYEQYF. Written as DNA, the CDR3 is TGTGCCAGCAGTTTCGGGGGACCCTACTACGAGCAGTACTTC.

This clonotype has ten or more counts. The chain recombines TRBV18 with TRBJ2-6; D is possibly TRBD2 (6 bases). Germline CDR1 and CDR2: KGHSH and LQKENI. The V gene lost 5 bases and the J gene lost 0 bases, with 8 bases spanning the gap. The CDR3 sequence is 15 residues long. For the CDR3, the DNA is TGTGCCAGCTCAAGCGGGCCCTCTGGGGCCAACGTCCTGACTTTC. This codes for CASSSGPSGANVLTF. Drawing the rest from reference TRBV18 and TRBJ2-6, the complete variable domain is NAGVMQNPRHLVRRRGQEARLRCSPMKGHSHVYWYRQLPEEGLKFMVYLQKENIIDESGMPKERFSAEFPKEGPSILRIQQVVRGDSAAYFCASSSGPSGANVLTFGAGSRLTVL.

This clonotype appeared many times. The genes are TRBV28 and TRBJ2-7; TRBD2 matches 9 bases. With V trimmed by 2 bases and J by 4 bases, 15 bases remained unmatched. The CDR3 runs to 18 residues. Germline-derived CDR1 and CDR2 are MDHEN and SYDVKM. This CDR3 is CASSLIAIGGRAIYEQYF. CDR3 bases: TGTGCCAGCAGTTTAATAGCTATCGGCGGGAGGGCCATTTACGAGCAGTACTTC.

At least ten counts were recorded for this clonotype. The J gene is TRBJ2-6, the V gene TRBV29-1; 9 nucleotides agree with TRBD1. CDR1 and CDR2 from the germline V gene are SQVTM and ANQGSEA. The length of the CDR3 is 17 residues. Here the CDR3 DNA reads TGCAGTGAACTTCCGGGACAGGGAGACGCAGGGGCCAACGTCCTGACTTTC. It is translated as CSELPGQGDAGANVLTF.

This clonotype turned up a few times. This rearrangement joins TRBV6-1 to TRBJ1-6; TRBD1 might be the D (5 bases). Germline V gene lookup returns CDR1 MNHNS and CDR2 SASEGT. The germline V and J ends were trimmed by 7 bases and 4 bases, with 14 bases remaining between them. This CDR3 is built from 15 residues. The CDR3 reads CASKEQEPYNSPLHF. DNA for the CDR3: TGTGCCAGCAAAGAACAGGAACCTTATAATTCACCCCTCCACTTT.

In its sample, this clonotype was seen many times. This rearrangement joins TRBV24-1 to TRBJ2-1; 8 positions match TRBD2. The CDR3 contains 19 residues. Germline V gives CDR1 KGHDR, CDR2 SFDVKD. V gave up 3 bases and J gave up 15 bases; unmatched junction bases: 27. The DNA of the CDR3 is TGTGCCACCAGTGATGGGGGTACACACCCGGAGGAGAGCGGGAGTAGTCCGTTCTTC. It specifies CATSDGGTHPEESGSSPFF.

This clonotype was seen ten or more times. The V call is TRBV12-3 or TRBV12-4, the J call TRBJ1-5; D not resolved. The length of the CDR3 is 14 residues. Trimming took off 8 bases at V and 9 bases at J, with 20 bases between the two ends. The DNA of the CDR3 is TGTGCCAGCGGACCTGCGCTGGGCATCATGCCCCAGCATTTT. Translated, it gives CASGPALGIMPQHF.

The chain is built from TRBV12-3 or TRBV12-4 and TRBJ2-7; 8 positions agree with TRBD2. The ends lost 3 bases at V and 5 bases at J; junction bases unmatched: 12. The CDR3 sequence is 16 residues long. The CDR3 nucleotides are TGTGCCAGCAGTTTCAGCGGGAGTCGAGGGGGTAACGAGCAGTACTTC. It yields the protein CASSFSGSRGGNEQYF.

This clonotype was observed at least ten times. The chain joins TRBV29-1 to TRBJ1-1; possible D gene TRBD1, 6 bases. The germline gives CDR1 SQVTM, CDR2 ANQGSEA. The CDR3 loop spans 14 amino acids. Trimming removed 6 bases at V and 0 bases at J, with 14 bases between. CDR3 protein: CSVDIGGLNTEAFF. The DNA for the CDR3 is TGCAGCGTGGATATCGGGGGCTTGAACACTGAAGCTTTCTTT.

A few counts support this clonotype. The rearrangement links TRBV7-9 to TRBJ2-7, with D possibly called TRBD1 or TRBD2 (6 bases each). In germline, CDR1 is SEHNR, CDR2 FQNEAQ (reference sequence). This CDR3 contains 13 residues. Trimming pared 5 bases from V and 6 bases from J, leaving 14 bases between. The CDR3 reads CASSLGGLGEQYF. The CDR3 bases are TGTGCCAGCAGCCTAGGGGGGTTGGGCGAGCAGTACTTC. Together with reference TRBV7-9 and TRBJ2-7, the CDR3 gives the full variable domain: DTGVSQNPRHKITKRGQNVTFRCDPISEHNRLYWYRQTLGQGPEFLTYFQNEAQLEKSRLLSDRFSAERPKGSFSTLEIQRTEQGDSAMYLCASSLGGLGEQYFGPGTRLTVT.

In this sample, this clonotype turned up many times. V usage is TRBV20-1 and J usage is TRBJ2-5; 11 bases match TRBD2. This CDR3 comprises 17 residues. Unmatched junction bases numbered 7, after V lost 0 bases and J lost 1 base. Per the germline V gene, CDR1 is DFQATT and CDR2 is SNEGSKA (reference sequence). CDR3 nucleotides: TGCAGTGCTAGAGATTTCCTAGCGGGAGGCCTCCAAGAGACCCAGTACTTC. The encoded protein is CSARDFLAGGLQETQYF.